One and the same sample provided the 18 T cell receptor beta chains below, sequenced in a study of PD-L1 blockade in urothelial cancer. Libraries were prepared by immunoSEQ multiplex PCR; TCRdb keeps only in-frame clonotypes and omits some of them. The sample holds about 80,000 clones, about nine tenths seen once. The sample was PBMCs, taken around atezolizumab (anti-PD-L1) treatment. These receptors were taken from a woman in her 70s with urothelial cancer.

J is TRBJ2-6 and V is TRBV6-1, with D unclear. The CDR3 totals 15 residues. Germline CDR1 and CDR2: MNHNS and SASEGT. Trimming took 1 base from V and 2 from J, leaving 6 bases between them. The CDR3 coding sequence is TGTGCCAGCAGTGAAGACCTACCTGGGGCCAACGTCCTGACTTTC. Its protein is CASSEDLPGANVLTF.

The J gene is TRBJ1-4, the V gene TRBV28, with a weak D call TRBD1 (5 bases). Deletions cut 5 bases from V and 8 bases from J, with 18 bases between. CDR1 and CDR2 (germline): MDHEN, SYDVKM. This CDR3 region has 15 residues. As DNA, the CDR3 is TGTGCCAGCAGTCCCCCTCGGGGGGTGGGGGAAAAACTGTTTTTT. Amino acids: CASSPPRGVGEKLFF.

V gene TRBV6-5 combines with J gene TRBJ2-3; D is uncertain. The CDR3 contains 14 residues. CDR1 and CDR2 from the germline V gene are MNHEY and SVGAGI. The V and J ends lost 6 bases and 0 bases respectively, with 10 bases between them. The CDR3 DNA sequence: TGTGCCAGCAGCCCTGAGTTTAGCACAGATACGCAGTATTTT. It translates to CASSPEFSTDTQYF.

The rearrangement uses TRBV28 and TRBJ2-7; D unresolved. The V end was cut by 5 bases, the J end by 8 bases, with 16 bases between. There are 13 residues in the CDR3. Germline V gives CDR1 MDHEN, CDR2 SYDVKM. CDR3 in amino acids: CASSPARSLKQYF. The DNA of the CDR3 is TGTGCCAGCAGTCCCGCCCGGAGTCTCAAGCAGTACTTC.

The V call is TRBV14, the J call TRBJ1-6, with 7 bases fitting TRBD1. The CDR3 contains 13 residues. The V gene end was trimmed by 6 bases and the J gene end by 7 bases; junction bases not matched to a gene: 3. Germline lookup yields CDR1 SGHDN and CDR2 FVKESK. CDR3 in amino acids: CASSQTGNSPLHF. CDR3 DNA: TGTGCCAGCAGTCAGACAGGGAATTCACCCCTCCACTTT.

This rearrangement joins TRBV5-1 to TRBJ2-5; 9 bases are a match to TRBD1. CDR3 length: 15 residues. In germline, CDR1 is SGHRS, CDR2 YFSETQ. The J segment lost 3 bases and the V segment lost 5 bases, leaving 8 bases of the junction unmatched. The CDR3, as DNA: TGCGCCAGCAGGCGAGACAGGGGGAGGAAAGAGACCCAGTACTTC. Translating it yields CASRRDRGRKETQYF.

The chain couples TRBV2 to TRBJ2-2; D not certain. From germline, CDR1 is SNHLY and CDR2 FYNNEI. The V end lost 3 bases, the J end lost 1 base, and 9 bases lay between the germline ends. The CDR3 sequence is 15 residues long. The CDR3 bases are TGTGCCAGCAGTGAGGTGGGCAGGAACACCGGGGAGCTGTTTTTT. Protein: CASSEVGRNTGELFF. Complete variable domain (other parts from reference TRBV2 and TRBJ2-2): EPEVTQTPSHQVTQMGQEVILRCVPISNHLYFYWYRQILGQKVEFLVSFYNNEISEKSEIFDDQFSVERPDGSNFTLKIRSTKLEDSAMYFCASSEVGRNTGELFFGEGSRLTVL.

The chain is built from TRBV6-6 and TRBJ2-5; tentatively, D is TRBD1 (5 bases). The CDR3 consists of 16 residues. Looked up from germline, CDR1 is MNHNY and CDR2 is SVGAGI (reference sequence). V was pared by 2 bases and J by 5 bases, with 18 bases between. CDR3 region: CASSYMRDSPWETQYF. CDR3 DNA: TGTGCCAGCAGTTACATGAGAGACAGTCCGTGGGAGACCCAGTACTTC.

This sequence joins TRBV6-1 and TRBJ2-5; possibly TRBD2 for D (6 bases). V lost 5 bases, J lost 5 bases, and 15 bases lay in between. The CDR3 loop spans 14 amino acids. Germline assignment: CDR1 MNHNS and CDR2 SASEGT. CDR3 nucleotide sequence: TGTGCCAGCAGTTCTTACAGCGGAGGGGAGACCCAGTACTTC. The encoded protein is CASSSYSGGETQYF.

The V call is TRBV2, the J call TRBJ2-7; TRBD2 is a possible D gene (7 bases). The CDR3 extends over 14 amino acids. Germline V gives CDR1 SNHLY, CDR2 FYNNEI. V was trimmed by 5 bases and J by 6 bases, leaving 17 bases between them. CDR3 sequence: CASSSNGGAGEQYF. DNA of the CDR3: TGTGCCAGCAGTTCAAATGGGGGGGCGGGCGAGCAGTACTTC.

The chain has TRBV25-1 and TRBJ2-3; the D gene is possibly TRBD1 (5 bases). V dropped 0 bases and J dropped 2 bases, with 12 bases sitting between them. This CDR3 region has 16 residues. Per germline, CDR1 MGHDK and CDR2 SYGVNS. Written as DNA, the CDR3 is TGTGCCAGCAGTGAATATTGGGCAGGGTCCACAGATACGCAGTATTTT. Its translation is CASSEYWAGSTDTQYF.

This clone was detected only a few times. The J gene is TRBJ1-1, the V gene TRBV5-1, with TRBD1 matching 8 bases. The CDR3 has 15 residues. V was clipped by 5 bases and J by 2 bases; unmatched bases: 8. CDR1 and CDR2 (germline): SGHRS, YFSETQ. The CDR3 is CASRPYPGGNTEAFF. CDR3 coding DNA: TGCGCCAGCAGGCCCTATCCAGGGGGCAACACTGAAGCTTTCTTT.

This sequence joins TRBV27 and TRBJ2-1, with a tentative D call TRBD1 (6 bases). The CDR3 runs to 15 residues. V shed 0 bases and J shed 7 bases, with 13 bases lying between them. In germline, CDR1 is MNHEY, CDR2 SMNVEV (reference sequence). In DNA, the CDR3 is TGTGCCAGCAGTTTATCCCGACCAGGGGCGAATGAGCAGTTCTTC. Encoded protein: CASSLSRPGANEQFF.

This clone has just one count. CDR3 protein: CAWARGWGDRGEAFF. The CDR3 nucleotides are TGTGCCTGGGCCCGCGGGTGGGGGGACAGGGGTGAAGCTTTCTTT. The chain is built from TRBV30 and TRBJ1-1; 10 positions agree with TRBD1. Germline CDR1 and CDR2: GTSNPN and SVGIG (reference sequence). The CDR3 has 15 amino acids. After removal of 5 bases from V and 7 bases from J, the junction contained 13 bases not matched to a gene. Based on the CDR3 plus reference TRBV30 and TRBJ1-1, the full variable domain is SQTIHQWPATLVQPVGSPLSLECTVEGTSNPNLYWYRQAAGRGLQLLFYSVGIGQISSEVPQNLSASRPQDRQFILSSKKLLLSDSGFYLCAWARGWGDRGEAFFGQGTRLTVV.

This clone turned up a few times. This chain uses TRBV25-1 with TRBJ1-6; 10 bases line up with TRBD1. The V and J ends lost 4 bases and 8 bases, in that order; junction bases with no gene match: 5. From germline, CDR1 is MGHDK and CDR2 SYGVNS. The CDR3 has 15 amino acids. CDR3: CASSGGQGLYSPLHF. CDR3 in DNA: TGTGCCAGCAGTGGGGGACAGGGGCTCTATTCACCCCTCCACTTT.

The genes are TRBV19 and TRBJ1-2; D unresolved. This CDR3 is built from 16 residues. Per germline, CDR1 LNHDA and CDR2 SQIVND (reference sequence). The V gene lost 0 bases and the J gene lost 4 bases, with 15 bases spanning the gap. The chain's CDR3 is CASSIDHRGVGYGYTF. CDR3 DNA: TGTGCCAGTAGTATAGATCATCGGGGAGTAGGCTATGGCTACACCTTC.

This rearrangement joins TRBV4-1 to TRBJ1-5, with D possibly matching TRBD1 (6 bases). V lost 3 bases and J 0 bases, leaving 9 bases between the germline ends. Germline V gives CDR1 MGHRA, CDR2 YSYEKL. The CDR3 is made up of 15 amino acids. The CDR3 coding sequence is TGCGCCAGCAGCCAGGGGACATATAGCAATCAGCCCCAGCATTTT. Translation gives CASSQGTYSNQPQHF.

The rearrangement joins TRBV6-6 to TRBJ2-2; 10 bases agree with TRBD2. Germline CDR1 MNHNY, CDR2 SVGAGI (reference sequence). Unmatched junction bases numbered 5, after V lost 1 base and J lost 6 bases. The CDR3 consists of 16 residues. CDR3 DNA sequence: TGTGCCAGCAGTTACTTCTCCGGACTAGCGGCCGGGGAGCTGTTTTTT. It codes for CASSYFSGLAAGELFF.